This T cell receptor beta chain was captured by sequencing in a study of spatial heterogeneity in lung cancer. Across the whole study: TCR and UMI combinations that were unique each appeared, on average, more than ten times in raw reads.

A unique molecular identifier was carried by every single TCR cDNA molecule. TCRdb re-derived calls from the 5' RACE reads in MiXCR, one entry per CDR3 protein. The table has about 85,000 distinct CDR3 sequences, approximately 20% seen once. About this clonotype itself: What it binds is unknown. The germline gene is not matched at one end of the junction; a read error may be the cause.

Study outcomes and limitations: Expanded tumor TCRs that were ubiquitous appeared in blood more at resection than follow-up.

Time point reported: sample taken at primary tumor resection. Unsorted samples of tumor, nontumor lung or frozen PBMC had their whole RNA sequenced. CDR1 is SGHRS and CDR2 is YFSETQ in the germline V gene. The CDR3 has 13 residues. The sample here was PBMCs, taken at surgery. The rearrangement joins TRBV5-1 to TRBJ2-3, with 13 bases aligning to TRBD2. The origin of this receptor is a male donor with early-stage non-small cell lung cancer. CDR3 sequence (DNA): TGCGCCAGCAGCTTGGACGGACTAGCGGGGGAGCTATTT. Translating it yields CASSLDGLAGELF.